Listed here is a single TCR beta chain. Its antigen is unidentified. This sample was included in a study of T cells in Graves' hyperthyroidism and ophthalmopathy. Study-wide points: Classification by a 13 V-J model distinguished ophthalmopathy from stable hyperthyroidism. Most expanded thyroid clonotypes above 0.001 also appeared in blood.

From RNA transcripts, TCR beta CDR3 regions were amplified. HTBI primers drove first-round RT-PCR of the TCR CDR3. TCRdb analysed the multiplex PCR reads with MiXCR anew, one entry per CDR3 protein. The sample holds about 360,000 distinct CDR3 sequences, about 12% seen once. Germline CDR1 is MDHEN and CDR2 is SYDVKM. The V end was cut by 4 bases, the J end by 5 bases, with 12 bases between. CDR3 size: 14 residues. The clonotype originates from a woman younger than 35 with Graves' hyperthyroidism. The specimen was blood. V usage is TRBV28 and J usage is TRBJ1-5; TRBD1 is a possible D gene (5 bases). The CDR3 nucleotides are TGTGCCAGCAGTTCAATGACAGCGTATCAGCCCCAGCATTTT. Its translation is CASSSMTAYQPQHF.